Below, one TCR beta chain is given with its context. Antigen specificity is unknown. The record originates from a study of CD8 T cells in Susac syndrome. The ends were cut back, 7 bases at V and 8 bases at J, with 14 bases in the middle. The CDR3 runs to 12 residues. CDR1 is SNHLY, CDR2 FYNNEI, per germline. About 0.5 to 1 ug RNA was reverse transcribed with random hexamers. From the immunoSEQ multiplex PCR reads, TCRdb called clonotypes with MiXCR, one entry per CDR3 protein. The repertoire holds about 190,000 distinct CDR3 sequences, approximately 95% seen once, with about 0.15% in the top ten. Study results and caveats: Among active patients and in TEMRA cells, CD8+ clonal expansion in Susac reached its peak.

This rearrangement joins TRBV2 to TRBJ1-2; D is undetermined. The origin of this receptor is a human donor with Susac syndrome. Material: CD8+ T cells from PBMCs. The CDR3: CASTEATSGYTF. CDR3 DNA: TGTGCCAGCACAGAAGCGACGTCGGGCTACACCTTC.